This T cell receptor (beta chain) stems from a study of T cells in Graves' hyperthyroidism and ophthalmopathy (dated by TCRdb to about 2019). As for the study more broadly: Peripheral blood was sampled at the time of initial diagnosis, prior to any treatment. To identify distinguishing TCR V-J signatures, a discovery cohort of around 100 patients was used, comprising some 45 with Graves' ophthalmopathy and under 60 with stable Graves' hyperthyroidism. Whether ophthalmopathy could be predicted prospectively was tested in an independent validation cohort made up of about 18 hyperthyroidism patients plus 17 patients who later progressed to ophthalmopathy. The 95 to 100 discovery patients were divided at random into training and test sets in a 7:3 ratio. In addition, the study compared T-cell repertoires in thyroid tissue and in blood from five or six Graves' hyperthyroidism patients. After blood sampling, hyperthyroidism patients were treated with methimazole at a starting dose of 30 mg daily, and ophthalmopathy patients were treated with high-dose intravenous methylprednisolone. The paper reports TCR Vbeta CDR3 sequencing of some 140 peripheral blood samples: around 45 ophthalmopathy, under 80 hyperthyroidism and around 17 progressor patients.

Amplification of TCR beta CDR3 regions was carried out from RNA transcripts. A first-round RT-PCR of the TCR CDR3 used the HTBI primer set with the Qiagen OneStep RT-PCR kit. The libraries were constructed in a second round of multiplex PCR and then size-selected and purified. Libraries were sequenced paired-end with 100 bp reads on an Illumina HiSeq2000. The authors' analysis ran thus. Raw data were processed with SOAPnuke, discarding reads with adapters, uncalled bases, mean Phred below 15, or no exact constant-primer or identifier match. COPE v1.2.5 was used to merge the high-quality paired reads, and each unique nucleotide sequence was defined as a clonotype. Clonotypes were aligned to IMGT TRBV, TRBD and TRBJ reference segments using MiTCR v1.1. The analysis was restricted to V-J combinations with a frequency above 0.0001, which together covered roughly 99% of the repertoires. The TCS score was defined as F50 (clonal expansion) divided by E x V (chaos), with BLOSUM62-based TCRdist calculated between CDR3 peptides within each V-J. Welch's t-statistics and random forest reduced 450 to 600 V-J features to under 15, which were used in a naive Bayes classifier (R e1071). The public reads were run again by TCRdb, first through fastp at Q25 and then through MiXCR, and only productive beta chains were kept. Merged by CDR3 protein, the rows form single entries marked with the most common genes and DNA. TCRdb's processing, not the study's, gives the V and J calls here. This sample lists 250,000 or so distinct CDR3 sequences; approximately 14% were detected once. Jointly, the top ten make up roughly 13% of the sample.

Results and caveats for the whole study, not just this receptor: Blood samples also contained most of the expanded thyroid clonotypes (frequency above 0.001), which suggests that blood repertoires may reflect thyroid immune responses. In validation, the model predicted progression to ophthalmopathy a median of roughly 6.5 months before onset, with about 67% sensitivity and 72.22% specificity. No statistical method was used to set the sample size in advance, and investigators knew the group allocation. A 13 V-J signature model separated ophthalmopathy from stable hyperthyroidism, with around 91% sensitivity and roughly 81% specificity in cross-validation and 80%/75% in testing.

This clonotype was counted at least ten times. The clone's antigen remains unknown. Base qualities are missing; no much larger clone stands one base away. Hyperthyroidism patients were newly diagnosed, had a disease duration of under 2 months, and were aged 18 to 65 years. The study excluded patients with uncontrolled infections, other autoimmune diseases, pregnancy or lactation. Diagnoses were based on clinical symptoms, serum thyroxine and TRAb, thyroid ultrasound and orbital computed tomography. Blood from progressor patients was collected at the time of first diagnosis with hyperthyroidism, before any ophthalmopathy symptoms had appeared. Ficoll-Paque density gradient centrifugation was used to isolate PBMCs from around 9.1 ml of fresh peripheral blood. Progressor patients were first diagnosed with Graves' hyperthyroidism and then developed ophthalmopathy during follow-up. Total RNA was extracted using Trizol reagent, and RNA quality was assessed on an Agilent 2100 Bioanalyzer.

The sequence was collected from a woman aged 40-49 years with Graves' hyperthyroidism that later progressed to Graves' ophthalmopathy. The source material was blood.

The DNA sequence is TGTGCCAGCAGCAACCGGGGCGGCGAGCAGTTCTTC. Its product reads: CASSNRGGEQFF. The chain is made from TRBV13 and TRBJ2-1; the D call could be TRBD1 or TRBD2, with each sharing 5 bases. Inclusive of the bounding cysteine and phenylalanine, the CDR3 is 12 residues long. Of all the DNA, just the CDR3 is kept, 36 bases in frame from base 1. For CDR1 and CDR2, the germline V gene (reference sequence) lists PRHDT and FYEKMQ. V gives up 5 bases and J gives up 10 bases, and the segment between their germline ends measures 12 bases. Full variable domain (CDR3 extended with the reference TRBV13 and TRBJ2-1 proteins): AAGVIQSPRHLIKEKRETATLKCYPIPRHDTVYWYQQGPGQDPQFLISFYEKMQSDKGSIPDRFSAQQFSDYHSELNMSSLELGDSALYFCASSNRGGEQFFGPGTRLTVL.